A single sample is the source of the 17 T cell receptor beta chains below, sequenced in a study of cytomegalovirus exposure and HLA in healthy donors. Amplification used 60 Vbeta primers and 13 Jbeta primers. The repertoire was sequenced with immunoSEQ multiplex PCR; TCRdb's copy has only in-frame clones and lacks some. This sample lists about 88,000 clones; its ten largest clones have 4.5% to 6.5%. Sequencing was carried out using PBMCs. These receptors came from a girl between 5 and 17 years old in good health and CMV-seropositive.

The CDR3 region has the DNA TGTGCCAGCAGCCAAGATCGGGTGGGAGTGGGGGAGCAGTACTTC. Its translation: CASSQDRVGVGEQYF. The chain has TRBV14 and TRBJ2-7, with D perhaps matching TRBD2 (5 bases). The V gene's germline CDR1 is SGHDN and CDR2 FVKESK. With 0 bases removed from V and 7 bases from J, the gap between germline ends came to 16 bases. The CDR3 covers 15 residues.

The chain carries TRBV28 and TRBJ1-2; 7 positions match TRBD1. CDR3 length equals 13 residues. Germline V lookup: CDR1 MDHEN, CDR2 SYDVKM. The ends lost 7 bases at V and 6 bases at J; junction bases unmatched: 8. The CDR3 nucleotides are TGTGCCAGCAACAGACAGGGTCTTCATGGCTACACCTTC. This sequence encodes CASNRQGLHGYTF.

The chain couples TRBV5-6 to TRBJ1-1, with D possibly matching TRBD1 (6 bases). CDR3 length: 15 residues. The V gene lost 0 bases and the J gene lost 1 base, with 10 bases spanning the gap. Per germline, CDR1 SGHDT and CDR2 YYEEEE. The CDR3 DNA is TGTGCCAGCAGCTTGGTAGGACAGCAGAACACTGAAGCTTTCTTT. It yields the protein CASSLVGQQNTEAFF.

The rearrangement joins TRBV6-5 to TRBJ1-3; 8 nucleotides line up with TRBD1. V shed 8 bases and J 3 bases; nucleotides not matched to a gene: 9. The CDR3 is 15 residues long. CDR1 is MNHEY, CDR2 SVGAGI, per germline. CDR3 DNA sequence: TGTGCCAGCGGAGACAGGGGATCAGGTGGAAACACCATATATTTT. Translated, it gives CASGDRGSGGNTIYF.

Here the CDR3 reads CASRQTDGTEAFF. CDR3 bases: TGTGCCAGTAGACAGACAGACGGCACTGAAGCTTTCTTT. The rearrangement links TRBV19 to TRBJ1-1; D perhaps matches TRBD1 (5 bases). V dropped 6 bases and J dropped 4 bases, with 12 bases sitting between them. This CDR3 has 13 amino acids. The germline CDR1 and CDR2 sequences are LNHDA and SQIVND (reference sequence).

As concerns this clone: The junction departs from germline at one end; a sequencing error may be responsible. This rearrangement joins TRBV6-1 to TRBJ2-3; 7 bases are shared with TRBD1. There are 14 residues in the CDR3. Looked up from germline, CDR1 is MNHNS and CDR2 is SASEGT. CDR3 amino acids: CASSETGKTATQYF. The CDR3 nucleotides are TGTGCCAGCAGTGAGACAGGGAAGACAGCTACGCAGTATTTT.

J is TRBJ2-6 and V is TRBV6-5; D ambiguous. Trimming pared 0 bases from V and 1 base from J, leaving 7 bases between. The V gene's germline CDR1 is MNHEY and CDR2 SVGAGI. The CDR3 length is 16 residues. CDR3 bases: TGTGCCAGCAGTTACTCTGCCCAGTCTGGGGCCAACGTCCTGACTTTC. Amino acid sequence: CASSYSAQSGANVLTF.

The V gene is TRBV5-5, the J gene TRBJ1-2, with D unresolved. V was cut by 0 bases and J by 12 bases, with 9 bases left in between. Germline CDR1 reads SGHKS; CDR2 reads YYEKEE (reference sequence). This CDR3 comprises 11 residues. The chain's CDR3 is CASSLDSWHTF. The CDR3 DNA sequence: TGTGCCAGCAGCTTGGACAGCTGGCACACCTTC.

A remark on this clone: Its ends do not fully match the called genes, so a read error is possible. This chain uses TRBV30 with TRBJ2-1, with TRBD2 identical over 7 bases. Germline V gene sequence: CDR1 GTSNPN, CDR2 SVGIG (reference sequence). The CDR3 runs to 15 residues. This CDR3 is CAWSLAANSDNEQFF. Here the CDR3 DNA reads TGTGCCTGGAGTCTAGCGGCTAACTCCGACAATGAGCAGTTCTTC.

Its frequency marks this clone as medium-sized. The genes are TRBV5-4 and TRBJ2-2; tentatively, D is TRBD2 (5 bases). Trimming took off 1 base at V and 7 bases at J, with 5 bases between the two ends. The CDR3 covers 12 residues. CDR1 is SGHNT, CDR2 YYREEE, per germline (reference sequence). The CDR3 DNA sequence: TGTGCCAGCAGCTTGACTAGCGGGGAGCTGTTTTTT. Translation: CASSLTSGELFF.

The genes are TRBV19 and TRBJ2-3; a possible D gene is TRBD2 (6 bases). This CDR3 is built from 12 residues. Trimming stripped 7 bases from V and 8 bases from J, with 13 bases between. CDR1 is LNHDA, CDR2 SQIVND, per germline (reference sequence). CDR3 coding DNA: TGTGCCAGTACGGGTTGGAGGGGTACGCAGTATTTT. Translation gives CASTGWRGTQYF.

V usage is TRBV7-6 and J usage is TRBJ1-1; D might be TRBD1 (6 bases). The CDR3 spans 12 residues. Trimming removed 5 bases from V and 8 bases from J, with 12 bases in between. Per germline, CDR1 SGHVS and CDR2 FNYEAQ. CDR3 DNA: TGTGCCAGCAGCGAAAGTAGGGGGGAAGCTTTCTTT. It specifies CASSESRGEAFF.

The chain combines TRBV7-9 with TRBJ2-5; TRBD1 is a possible D gene (5 bases). Germline CDR1 and CDR2: SEHNR and FQNEAQ (reference sequence). Trimming shortened V by 1 base and J by 2 bases, and 11 bases separated the two germline ends. CDR3 length: 15 amino acids. The CDR3 bases are TGTGCCAGCAGCTTAGGTCCTGACAGACAAGAGACCCAGTACTTC. It translates to CASSLGPDRQETQYF.

The chain employs TRBV19 and TRBJ1-1; 9 positions agree with TRBD1. CDR3 length: 14 amino acids. J lost 8 bases, V lost 5 bases, and 9 bases had no gene match. In germline, CDR1 is LNHDA, CDR2 SQIVND (reference sequence). The DNA for the CDR3 is TGTGCCAGTAGTCCAGGGACAGGGTGGTCCGAAGCTTTCTTT. Encoded protein: CASSPGTGWSEAFF.

The rearrangement uses TRBV2 and TRBJ2-7, with TRBD2 identical over 9 bases. The germline V gene has CDR1 SNHLY and CDR2 FYNNEI. J lost 2 bases, V lost 2 bases, and 7 bases had no gene match. The CDR3 is 16 amino acids. The CDR3: CASSESRGLAPYEQYF. DNA for the CDR3: TGTGCCAGCAGTGAAAGCCGGGGACTAGCTCCCTACGAGCAGTACTTC.

The rearrangement joins TRBV5-1 to TRBJ2-3; possibly TRBD1 for D (5 bases). V lost 4 bases to trimming and J lost 0 bases, with 18 bases between them. The CDR3 has 17 residues. Germline lookup yields CDR1 SGHRS and CDR2 YFSETQ. The CDR3 is CASSPSQGASSTDTQYF. The DNA of the CDR3 is TGCGCCAGCAGCCCAAGTCAGGGCGCCTCTAGCACAGATACGCAGTATTTT.

V usage is TRBV6-5 and J usage is TRBJ1-2; D remains ambiguous. Trimming pared 8 bases from V and 3 bases from J, leaving 10 bases between. The CDR3 is 12 residues long. From germline, CDR1 is MNHEY and CDR2 SVGAGI. The CDR3 loop reads CASAKLDYGYTF. CDR3 nucleotides: TGTGCCAGCGCCAAACTCGACTATGGCTACACCTTC.